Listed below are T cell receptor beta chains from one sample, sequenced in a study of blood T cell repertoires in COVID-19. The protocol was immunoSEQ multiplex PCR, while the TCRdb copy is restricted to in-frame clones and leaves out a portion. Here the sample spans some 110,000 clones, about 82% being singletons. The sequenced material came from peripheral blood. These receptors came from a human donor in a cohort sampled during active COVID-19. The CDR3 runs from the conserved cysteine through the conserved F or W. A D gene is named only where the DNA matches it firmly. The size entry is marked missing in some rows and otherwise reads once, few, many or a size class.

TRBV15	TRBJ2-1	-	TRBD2	CAIGREREPYNEQFF	TGTGCCATCGGTCGGGAGCGGGAGCCCTACAATGAGCAGTTCTTC
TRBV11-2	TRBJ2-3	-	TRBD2	CASSTGLAGGTDTQYF	TGTGCCAGCAGCACGGGACTAGCGGGTGGCACAGATACGCAGTATTTT
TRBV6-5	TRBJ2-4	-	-	CASTVPGGKNIQYF	TGTGCCAGCACCGTCCCAGGGGGGAAAAACATTCAGTACTTC
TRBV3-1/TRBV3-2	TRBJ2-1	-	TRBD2	CASSPRTSSNEQFF	TGTGCCAGCAGCCCCCGGACTAGCAGCAATGAGCAGTTCTTC
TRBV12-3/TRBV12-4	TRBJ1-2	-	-	CASSSNSYGYTF	TGTGCCAGCAGTTCTAACAGCTATGGCTACACCTTC
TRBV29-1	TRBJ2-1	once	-	CSATGVEQFF	TGCAGCGCCACGGGAGTGGAGCAGTTCTTC
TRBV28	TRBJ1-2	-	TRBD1	CASRPQGAFGGNYGYTF	TGTGCCAGCAGACCTCAGGGGGCGTTCGGTGGAAACTATGGCTACACCTTC
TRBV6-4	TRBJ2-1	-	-	CASSTRQTQRNNEQFF	TGTGCCAGCAGTACGAGACAAACCCAAAGAAACAATGAGCAGTTCTTC
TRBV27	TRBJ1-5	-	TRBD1	CASSPARTGYNQPQHF	TGTGCCAGCAGCCCAGCCCGGACAGGATACAATCAGCCCCAGCATTTT
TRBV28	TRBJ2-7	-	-	CASSPPPRDEQYF	TGTGCCAGCAGTCCCCCCCCGAGGGACGAGCAGTACTTC
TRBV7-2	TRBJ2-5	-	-	CASSFSGLSQETQYF	TGTGCCAGCAGCTTTAGCGGATTATCTCAAGAGACCCAGTACTTC
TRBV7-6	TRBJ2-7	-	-	CASSLEEGTHEQYF	TGTGCCAGCAGCTTAGAGGAGGGAACCCACGAGCAGTACTTC